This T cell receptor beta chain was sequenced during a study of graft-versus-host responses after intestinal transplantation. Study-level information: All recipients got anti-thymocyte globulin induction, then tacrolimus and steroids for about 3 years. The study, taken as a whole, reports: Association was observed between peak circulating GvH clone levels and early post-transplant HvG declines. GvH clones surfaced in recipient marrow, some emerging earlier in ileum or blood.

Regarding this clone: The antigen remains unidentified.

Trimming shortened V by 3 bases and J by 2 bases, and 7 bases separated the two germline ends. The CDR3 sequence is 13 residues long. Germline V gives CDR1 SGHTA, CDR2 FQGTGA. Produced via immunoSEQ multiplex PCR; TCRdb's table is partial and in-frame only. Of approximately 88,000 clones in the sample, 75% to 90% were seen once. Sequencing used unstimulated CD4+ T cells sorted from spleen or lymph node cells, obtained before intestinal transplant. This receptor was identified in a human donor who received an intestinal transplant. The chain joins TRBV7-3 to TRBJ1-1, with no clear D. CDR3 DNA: TGTGCCAGCAGCTTTCACACCAACACTGAAGCTTTCTTT. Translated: CASSFHTNTEAFF.